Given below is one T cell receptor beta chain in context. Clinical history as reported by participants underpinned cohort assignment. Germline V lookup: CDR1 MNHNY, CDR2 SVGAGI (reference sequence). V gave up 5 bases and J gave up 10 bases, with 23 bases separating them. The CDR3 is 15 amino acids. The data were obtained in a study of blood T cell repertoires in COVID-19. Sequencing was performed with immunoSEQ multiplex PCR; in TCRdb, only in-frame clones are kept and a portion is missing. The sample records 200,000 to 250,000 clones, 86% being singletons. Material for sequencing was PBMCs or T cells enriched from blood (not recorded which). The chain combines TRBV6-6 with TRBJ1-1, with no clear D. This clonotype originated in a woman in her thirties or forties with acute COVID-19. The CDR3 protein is CASSDPGRGKGRAFF. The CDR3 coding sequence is TGTGCCAGCAGTGACCCTGGGAGAGGGAAAGGTCGAGCTTTCTTT.